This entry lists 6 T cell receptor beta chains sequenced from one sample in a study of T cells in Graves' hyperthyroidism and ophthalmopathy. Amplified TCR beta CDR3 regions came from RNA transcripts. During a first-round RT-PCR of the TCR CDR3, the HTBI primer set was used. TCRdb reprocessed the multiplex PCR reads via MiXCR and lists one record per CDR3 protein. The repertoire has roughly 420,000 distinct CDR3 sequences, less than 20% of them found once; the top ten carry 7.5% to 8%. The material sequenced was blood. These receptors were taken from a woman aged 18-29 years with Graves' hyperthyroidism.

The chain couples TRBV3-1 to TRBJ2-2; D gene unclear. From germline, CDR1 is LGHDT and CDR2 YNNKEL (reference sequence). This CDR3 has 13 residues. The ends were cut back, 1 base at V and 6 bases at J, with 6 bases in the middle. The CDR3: CASSQVRPGELFF. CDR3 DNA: TGTGCCAGCAGCCAAGTCCGTCCCGGGGAGCTGTTTTTT. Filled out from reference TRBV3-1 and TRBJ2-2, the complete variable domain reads DTAVSQTPKYLVTQMGNDKSIKCEQNLGHDTMYWYKQDSKKFLKIMFSYNNKELIINETVPNRFSPKSPDKAHLNLHINSLELGDSAVYFCASSQVRPGELFFGEGSRLTVL.

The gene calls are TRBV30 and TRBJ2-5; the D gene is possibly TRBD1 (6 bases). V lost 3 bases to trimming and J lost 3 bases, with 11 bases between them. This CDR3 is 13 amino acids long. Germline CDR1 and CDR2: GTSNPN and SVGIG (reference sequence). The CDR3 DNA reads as TGTGCCTGGAGGCACGAGGGGGAAGAGACCCAGTACTTC. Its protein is CAWRHEGEETQYF.

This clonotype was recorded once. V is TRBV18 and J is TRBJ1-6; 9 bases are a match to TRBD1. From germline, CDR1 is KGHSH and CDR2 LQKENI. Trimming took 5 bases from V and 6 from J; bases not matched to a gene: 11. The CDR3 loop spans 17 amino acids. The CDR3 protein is CASSTRDRELGNSPLHF. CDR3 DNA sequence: TGTGCCAGCTCAACCCGGGACAGGGAGTTGGGTAATTCACCCCTCCACTTT.

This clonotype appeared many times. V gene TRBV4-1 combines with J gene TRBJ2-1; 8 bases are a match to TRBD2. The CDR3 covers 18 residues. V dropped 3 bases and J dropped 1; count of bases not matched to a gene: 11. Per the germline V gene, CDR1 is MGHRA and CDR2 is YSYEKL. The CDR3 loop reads CASSHLGREALSYNEQFF. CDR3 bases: TGCGCCAGCAGCCACCTTGGGCGGGAGGCCTTATCCTACAATGAGCAGTTCTTC.

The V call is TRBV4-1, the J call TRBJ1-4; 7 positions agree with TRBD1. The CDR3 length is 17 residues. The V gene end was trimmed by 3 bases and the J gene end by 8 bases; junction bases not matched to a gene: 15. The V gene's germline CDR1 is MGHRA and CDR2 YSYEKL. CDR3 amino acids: CASSHPTPRTGSEKLFF. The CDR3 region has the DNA TGCGCCAGCAGCCACCCTACCCCTAGGACAGGATCGGAAAAACTGTTTTTT.

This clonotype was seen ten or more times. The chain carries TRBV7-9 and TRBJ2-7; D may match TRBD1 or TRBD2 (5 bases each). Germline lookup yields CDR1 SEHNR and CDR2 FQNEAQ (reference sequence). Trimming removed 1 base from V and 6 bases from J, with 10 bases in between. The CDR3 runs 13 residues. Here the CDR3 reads CASSLVGAFEQYF. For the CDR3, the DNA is TGTGCCAGCAGCTTAGTCGGGGCGTTCGAGCAGTACTTC.